The entry that follows covers one T cell receptor beta chain sequence. This clonotype appeared a few times. The clone's antigen remains unknown. Base qualities are not recorded, but no much larger clone differs from it by a single base. The germline V gene supplies CDR1 KGHDR and CDR2 SFDVKD. The V and J ends are trimmed by 7 bases and 5 bases, leaving 14 bases between them. The CDR3 starts with the cysteine, ends with the phenylalanine, and has 14 residues. Only CDR3 DNA is held: 42 bases, read in frame from base 1. What the treatment or condition label conveys for this sample: in vitro stimulation with specific CMV peptide epitopes to enrich CMV-specific T cells. This sample stems from a study of T cell repertoires in cytomegalovirus infection (dated by TCRdb to about 2019). Turning to the overall study: The peptide stimulations were aimed at well-studied HLA-B-restricted epitopes as well as recently identified HLA-C-restricted CMV epitopes, whose presentation resists viral immunomodulation. Donor HLA type was relevant to the analysis, because carriage of CMV infection together with the matching HLA type was indicated by public TCR beta signatures. Broader findings and caveats from the paper: The ex vivo response was dominated by HLA-C-restricted CMV-specific TCR beta clonotypes, and the single most frequent clonotype in two of eight donors was supplied by these HLA-C-restricted clonotypes. In both this cohort and an independent roughly 400-donor cohort, the cumulative frequency of public TCR beta family members distinguished carriers of CMV infection plus the relevant HLA type.

Sequencing was performed on an Illumina HiSeq 1500. TCRdb trimmed public reads at Q25 via fastp, called clones via MiXCR and kept in-frame beta chains. Rows with one shared CDR3 protein collapse into an entry with the most common genes and DNA. This sample holds fewer than 850,000 distinct CDR3 sequences; 25% to 30% were observed only once. The ten largest clones add up to around 13% of the sample. This sample comprised cultured CD8+ T cells from PBMCs, obtained from culture after CMV antigen stimulation. This sequence originates from a human donor in good health (CMV status not recorded). Some clones in this sample may be carry-over from other donors' samples. This receptor chain uses TRBV24-1 and TRBJ2-1; TRBD2 might be the D gene, on 5 matching bases. CDR3 sequence: CATSWGGADNEQFF. Read as DNA, the sequence is TGTGCCACCAGCTGGGGTGGAGCGGACAATGAGCAGTTCTTC.